This T cell receptor (beta chain) was obtained from a study of OX40 agonist ivuxolimab in advanced cancers. Background for the entire study: Ivuxolimab was an agonistic, fully human IgG2 monoclonal antibody directed against OX40 (CD134), a costimulatory receptor. The dose-escalation cohort was 80% to 90% male with a mean age of 60 years, ranging from roughly 20 to 80. Intravenous ivuxolimab was administered to patients every 2 weeks at six dose levels: 0.01, 0.1, 0.3, 1.5, 3 and 10 mg/kg. The purpose of peripheral TCRbeta sequencing was to test whether ivuxolimab changed TCR sequence diversity and led to clonal T-cell expansion. Patients were allowed to have had prior anti-PD-1, anti-PD-L1 or anti-CTLA-4 therapy, and approximately 40% of the dose-escalation patients had been treated with checkpoint inhibitors. Partial responses were achieved by three dose-escalation patients, of whom one had hepatocellular carcinoma and two had cutaneous melanoma. The paper describes the monotherapy dose-escalation part (N ≈ 49 patients) of the phase I trial of ivuxolimab. Among the approximately 50 dose-escalation patients, about 19 had hepatocellular carcinoma, around 15 melanoma, 9 renal cell carcinoma and 9 head and neck cancer. The investigation overall reported the following: Low levels of normalized T-cell clonal expansion were also seen in some nonresponding patients. Clonal expansion of both CD4+ and CD8+ blood T cells was observed from baseline to week 6 at doses 0.1 to 3.0 mg/kg. Partial responders in the 0.1-3.0 mg/kg groups had among the lowest normalized peripheral clonal expansion, especially among CD8+ T cells. After ivuxolimab, more expanded clones were found on average in CD8+ T cells than in CD4+ T cells. The antigen specificity of the clonally expanded peripheral T cells was not determined.

As encoded in the germline V gene, CDR1 is SGHDT while CDR2 is YYEEEE. V has 2 bases trimmed and J has 1 base trimmed; junction bases matching no gene number 7. Spanning cysteine to phenylalanine, the CDR3 consists of 16 amino acids. Just the 48-base CDR3 DNA is kept, in frame starting at base 1. Patients with a history of autoimmune disease or receiving systemic immunosuppression were excluded from the trial. Peripheral blood for TCR sequencing was collected from all dose cohorts at baseline, on cycle 4 day 1, and on cycle 7 day 1. Samples came from an open-label, multicenter, first-in-human phase I dose-escalation trial of ivuxolimab. Adults with locally advanced or metastatic melanoma, renal cell, hepatocellular, or head and neck squamous cell carcinoma were enrolled in the trial. CD4+ and CD8+ T cells were sorted separately from peripheral blood before TCR sequencing. To sequence the TCRbeta CDR3 region, genomic DNA was isolated from the sorted cells. The immunoSEQ Assay was used for sequencing of TCRbeta CDR3 regions. TCRdb obtained this table from immuneACCESS and retained in-frame rearrangements with V and J assigned. These tables miss some clones; where compared with another copy, unresolved V genes account for less than half of the shortfall, and the remainder is unexplained. In this sample the table shows roughly 70,000 clones, roughly 88% of which occur a single time. The ten biggest clones cover around 0.5% of the sample.

Details on this clone: This receptor's antigen is unknown. No base quality information exists; no much larger clone differs at one position.

The chain is encoded by TRBV5-6 joined to TRBJ2-7; 9 bases in the middle match TRBD1. Sequenced material: CD4+ or CD8+ T cells sorted from blood, taken in a trial of the OX40 agonist ivuxolimab. The sequence was obtained from an adult with an advanced solid tumor such as melanoma, head and neck, liver or kidney cancer. The DNA sequence reads TGTGCCAGCAGCTTTCCCGGGACAGGGACTTCCTACGAGCAGTACTTC. Translation gives CASSFPGTGTSYEQYF.